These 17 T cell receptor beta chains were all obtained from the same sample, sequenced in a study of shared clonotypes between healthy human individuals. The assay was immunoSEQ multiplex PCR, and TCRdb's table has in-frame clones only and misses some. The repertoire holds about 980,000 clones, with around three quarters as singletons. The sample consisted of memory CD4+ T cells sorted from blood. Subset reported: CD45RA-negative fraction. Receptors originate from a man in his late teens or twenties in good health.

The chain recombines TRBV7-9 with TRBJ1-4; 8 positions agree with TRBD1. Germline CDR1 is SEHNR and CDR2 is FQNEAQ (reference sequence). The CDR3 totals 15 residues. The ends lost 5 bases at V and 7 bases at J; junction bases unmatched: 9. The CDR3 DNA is TGTGCCAGCAGCCGGAGGACAGGGCGGATTGAAAAACTGTTTTTT. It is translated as CASSRRTGRIEKLFF.

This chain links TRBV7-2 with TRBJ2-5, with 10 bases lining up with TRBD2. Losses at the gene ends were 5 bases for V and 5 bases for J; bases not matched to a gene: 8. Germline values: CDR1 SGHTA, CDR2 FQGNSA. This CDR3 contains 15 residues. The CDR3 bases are TGTGCCAGCAGCCTGACTAGCGGGTTAAGGGAGACCCAGTACTTC. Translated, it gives CASSLTSGLRETQYF.

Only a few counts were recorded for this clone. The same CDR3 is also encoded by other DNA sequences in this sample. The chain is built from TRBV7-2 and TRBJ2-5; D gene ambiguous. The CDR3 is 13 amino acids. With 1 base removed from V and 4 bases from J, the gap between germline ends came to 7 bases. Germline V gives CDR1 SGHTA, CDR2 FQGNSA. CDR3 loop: CASSLGGRETQYF. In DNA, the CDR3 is TGTGCCAGCAGCTTAGGGGGTAGAGAGACCCAGTACTTC.

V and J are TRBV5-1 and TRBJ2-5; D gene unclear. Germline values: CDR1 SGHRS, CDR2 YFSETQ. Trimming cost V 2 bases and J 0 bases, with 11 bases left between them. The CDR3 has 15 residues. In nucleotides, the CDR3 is TGCGCCAGCAGCTTAGATTGGGCAGACCAAGAGACCCAGTACTTC. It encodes CASSLDWADQETQYF. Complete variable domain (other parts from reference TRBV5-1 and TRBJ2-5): KAGVTQTPRYLIKTRGQQVTLSCSPISGHRSVSWYQQTPGQGLQFLFEYFSETQRNKGNFPGRFSGRQFSNSRSEMNVSTLELGDSALYLCASSLDWADQETQYFGPGTRLLVL.

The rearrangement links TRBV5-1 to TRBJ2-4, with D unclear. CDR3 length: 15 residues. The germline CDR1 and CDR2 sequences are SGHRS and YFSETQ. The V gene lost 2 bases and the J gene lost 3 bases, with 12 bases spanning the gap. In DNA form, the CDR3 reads TGCGCCAGCAGCTTATGGGCTCTGGACAAAAACATTCAGTACTTC. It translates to CASSLWALDKNIQYF.

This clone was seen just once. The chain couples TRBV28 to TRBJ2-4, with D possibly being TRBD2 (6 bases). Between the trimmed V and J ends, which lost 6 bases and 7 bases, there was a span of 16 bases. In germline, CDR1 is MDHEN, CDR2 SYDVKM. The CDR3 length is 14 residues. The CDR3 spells CASSFTRGGNIQYF. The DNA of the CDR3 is TGTGCCAGCAGCTTCACTAGGGGAGGTAACATTCAGTACTTC.

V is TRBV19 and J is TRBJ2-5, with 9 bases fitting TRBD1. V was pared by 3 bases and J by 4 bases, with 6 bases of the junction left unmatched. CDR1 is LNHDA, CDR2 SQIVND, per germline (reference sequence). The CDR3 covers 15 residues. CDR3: CASSIGDRVGETQYF. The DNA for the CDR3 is TGTGCCAGTAGTATTGGGGACAGGGTTGGAGAGACCCAGTACTTC.

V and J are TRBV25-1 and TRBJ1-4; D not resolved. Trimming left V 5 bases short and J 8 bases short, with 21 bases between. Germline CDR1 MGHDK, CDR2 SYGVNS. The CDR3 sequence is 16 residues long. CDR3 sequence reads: CASSPKVSAKFEKLFF. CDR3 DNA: TGTGCCAGCAGTCCGAAAGTGTCGGCTAAATTCGAAAAACTGTTTTTT. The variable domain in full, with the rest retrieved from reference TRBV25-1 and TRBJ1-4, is EADIYQTPRYLVIGTGKKITLECSQTMGHDKMYWYQQDPGMELHLIHYSYGVNSTEKGDLSSESTVSRIRTEHFPLTLESARPSHTSQYLCASSPKVSAKFEKLFFGSGTQLSVL.

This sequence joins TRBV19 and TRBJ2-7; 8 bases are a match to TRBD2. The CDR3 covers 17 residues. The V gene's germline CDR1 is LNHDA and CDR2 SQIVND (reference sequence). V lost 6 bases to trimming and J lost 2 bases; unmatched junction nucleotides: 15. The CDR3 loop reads CASSITPRAGVAYEQYF. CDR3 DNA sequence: TGTGCCAGTAGCATAACCCCTCGAGCGGGAGTCGCCTACGAGCAGTACTTC.

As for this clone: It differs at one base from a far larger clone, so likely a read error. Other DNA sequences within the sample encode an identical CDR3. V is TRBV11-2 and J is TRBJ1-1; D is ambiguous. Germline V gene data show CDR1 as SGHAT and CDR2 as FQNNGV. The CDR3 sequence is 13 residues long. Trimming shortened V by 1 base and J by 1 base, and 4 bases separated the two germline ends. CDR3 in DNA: TGTGCCAGCAGCTTAGGAGGGAACACTGAAGCTTTCTTT. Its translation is CASSLGGNTEAFF.

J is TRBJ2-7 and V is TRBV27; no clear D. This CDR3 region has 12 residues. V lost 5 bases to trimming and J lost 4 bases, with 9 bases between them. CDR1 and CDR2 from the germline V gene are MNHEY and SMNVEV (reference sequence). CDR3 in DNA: TGTGCCAGCAGTCCAACTGGGTACGAGCAGTACTTC. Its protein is CASSPTGYEQYF.

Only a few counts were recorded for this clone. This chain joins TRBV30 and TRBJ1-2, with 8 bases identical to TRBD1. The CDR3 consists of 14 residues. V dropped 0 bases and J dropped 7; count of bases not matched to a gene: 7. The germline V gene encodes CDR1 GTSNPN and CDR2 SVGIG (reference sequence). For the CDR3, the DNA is TGTGCCTGGAGTGTAACCTTGGACAGGGCTGGCTACACCTTC. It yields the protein CAWSVTLDRAGYTF.

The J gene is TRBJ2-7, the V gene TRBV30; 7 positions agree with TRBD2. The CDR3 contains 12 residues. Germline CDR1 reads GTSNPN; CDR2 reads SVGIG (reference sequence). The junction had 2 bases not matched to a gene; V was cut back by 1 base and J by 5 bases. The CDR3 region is CAWSGTRDEQYF. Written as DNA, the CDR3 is TGTGCCTGGAGTGGGACTAGGGACGAGCAGTACTTC.

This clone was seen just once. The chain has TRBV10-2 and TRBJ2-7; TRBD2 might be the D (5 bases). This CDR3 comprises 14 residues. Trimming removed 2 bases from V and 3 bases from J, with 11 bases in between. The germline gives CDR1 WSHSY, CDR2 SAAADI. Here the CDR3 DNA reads TGCGCCAGCAGTGAGGACCCGGGATACTACGAGCAGTACTTC. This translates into CASSEDPGYYEQYF.

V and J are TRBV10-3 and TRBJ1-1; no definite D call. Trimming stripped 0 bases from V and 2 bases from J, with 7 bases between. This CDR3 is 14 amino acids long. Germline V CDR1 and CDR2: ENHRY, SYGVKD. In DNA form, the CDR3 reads TGTGCCATCAGTGAGTCGATAGGTAACACTGAAGCTTTCTTT. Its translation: CAISESIGNTEAFF.

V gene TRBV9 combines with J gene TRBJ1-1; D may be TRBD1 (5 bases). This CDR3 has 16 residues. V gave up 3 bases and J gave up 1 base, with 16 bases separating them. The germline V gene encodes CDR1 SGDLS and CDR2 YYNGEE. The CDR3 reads CASSAPGLVQNTEAFF. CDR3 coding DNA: TGTGCCAGCAGCGCCCCAGGGTTGGTCCAGAACACTGAAGCTTTCTTT.

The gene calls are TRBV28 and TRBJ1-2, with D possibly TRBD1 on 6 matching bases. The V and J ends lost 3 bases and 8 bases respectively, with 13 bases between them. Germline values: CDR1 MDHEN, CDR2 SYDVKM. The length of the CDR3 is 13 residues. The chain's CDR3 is CASSFGGAGGYTF. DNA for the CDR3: TGTGCCAGCAGTTTCGGGGGCGCGGGAGGCTACACCTTC.